The 20 T cell receptor beta chains below all came from one sample that was sequenced in a study of blood T cell repertoires in COVID-19. Clones were sequenced by immunoSEQ multiplex PCR, and TCRdb holds only the in-frame ones, with some missing. Of a few hundred thousand clones in the sample, 85% to 90% were seen once. Sequenced sample: PBMCs or T cells enriched from blood (not recorded which). These receptors all come from a woman aged 45 to 65 who had been exposed to COVID-19.

The chain combines TRBV5-6 with TRBJ2-6; a possible D gene is TRBD2 (6 bases). V dropped 5 bases and J dropped 4 bases, with 13 bases sitting between them. CDR3 length: 15 amino acids. Germline loops: CDR1 SGHDT, CDR2 YYEEEE. Here the CDR3 reads CASRPSGRGANVLTF. The CDR3 nucleotides read TGTGCCAGCAGACCCTCCGGGAGAGGGGCCAACGTCCTGACTTTC.

This sequence joins TRBV28 and TRBJ2-1, with 10 nucleotides matching TRBD2. Germline V lookup: CDR1 MDHEN, CDR2 SYDVKM. The CDR3 consists of 16 residues. Trimming removed 6 bases from V and 13 bases from J; junction bases left unmatched: 18. The CDR3 DNA reads TGTGCCAGCAGCACAAACCCCTGGACTAGCGGAGCTAAACAGTTCTTC. Protein product: CASSTNPWTSGAKQFF.

The chain links TRBV7-8 to TRBJ2-2; 7 bases align to TRBD2. Germline lookup yields CDR1 SGHVS and CDR2 FQNEAQ. V dropped 1 base and J dropped 2; count of bases not matched to a gene: 7. CDR3 length equals 17 residues. The DNA of the CDR3 is TGTGCCAGCAGCTTAGTCGGCGCGGGACTAAACACCGGGGAGCTGTTTTTT. Translating gives CASSLVGAGLNTGELFF. The full variable domain, completed using reference TRBV7-8 and TRBJ2-2, is GAGVSQSPRYKVAKRGQDVALRCDPISGHVSLFWYQQALGQGPEFLTYFQNEAQLDKSGLPSDRFFAERPEGSVSTLKIQRTQQEDSAVYLCASSLVGAGLNTGELFFGEGSRLTVL.

The genes are TRBV6-4 and TRBJ1-2; tentative D call: TRBD1 (6 bases). This CDR3 contains 14 residues. Trimming cost V 0 bases and J 6 bases, with 11 bases left between them. Germline-derived CDR1 and CDR2 are MRHNA and SNTAGT. The CDR3 sequence is CASSDSRGLDGYTF. CDR3 in DNA: TGTGCCAGCAGTGACTCGCGGGGGCTGGATGGCTACACCTTC.

The chain carries TRBV2 and TRBJ1-5; no reliable D call. V gave up 3 bases and J gave up 0 bases, with 6 bases separating them. This CDR3 has 14 residues. Germline V CDR1 and CDR2: SNHLY, FYNNEI. CDR3 in amino acids: CASSDQHSNQPQHF. The CDR3 DNA sequence: TGTGCCAGCAGTGACCAACATAGCAATCAGCCCCAGCATTTT.

This clone showed up just once. V and J are TRBV11-1 and TRBJ2-3; 14 bases agree with TRBD2. Trimming took 3 bases from V and 3 from J; bases not matched to a gene: 2. Germline values: CDR1 SGHAT, CDR2 FQDESV (reference sequence). The CDR3 consists of 16 residues. CDR3 DNA: TGTGCCAGCAGCTTCGGGACTAGCGGGGGTACAGATACGCAGTATTTT. It codes for CASSFGTSGGTDTQYF.

V usage is TRBV19 and J usage is TRBJ2-3, with a tentative D call TRBD1 (6 bases). V gave up 3 bases and J gave up 4 bases, with 20 bases separating them. This CDR3 is built from 17 residues. CDR1 LNHDA and CDR2 SQIVND come from the germline V gene (reference sequence). CDR3 loop: CASSIVAGRGAPDTQYF. CDR3 nucleotides: TGTGCCAGTAGTATTGTGGCGGGCAGGGGAGCGCCAGATACGCAGTATTTT.

V is TRBV18 and J is TRBJ2-5, with D maybe TRBD2 (6 bases). This CDR3 has 15 residues. Per germline, CDR1 KGHSH and CDR2 LQKENI. V lost 2 bases and J 2 bases, leaving 12 bases between the germline ends. The CDR3 sequence: CASSPSFSGQETQYF. As DNA, the CDR3 is TGTGCCAGCTCACCATCCTTTAGCGGTCAAGAGACCCAGTACTTC.

This rearrangement joins TRBV19 to TRBJ2-3, with TRBD1 matching 8 bases. Germline V gives CDR1 LNHDA, CDR2 SQIVND (reference sequence). The CDR3 spans 17 residues. J gave up 1 base and V 5 bases, and 11 bases lay outside the gene matches. CDR3 amino acids: CASSRRQGIIGTDTQYF. CDR3 sequence (DNA): TGTGCCAGTAGTCGACGACAGGGGATTATTGGCACAGATACGCAGTATTTT.

CDR3 sequence: CASSRTVSYEQYF. The CDR3 DNA follows: TGTGCCAGCAGTAGGACAGTCTCCTACGAGCAGTACTTC. V gene TRBV6-5 combines with J gene TRBJ2-7; D is possibly TRBD1 (6 bases). Per the germline V gene, CDR1 is MNHEY and CDR2 is SVGAGI. Trimming removed 5 bases at V and 0 bases at J, with 8 bases between. The CDR3 has 13 residues.

J is TRBJ2-7 and V is TRBV6-5; 12 bases are a match to TRBD2. Trimming took 7 bases from V and 4 from J; bases not matched to a gene: 5. Germline-derived CDR1 and CDR2 are MNHEY and SVGAGI. The CDR3 has 14 amino acids. CDR3 region: CASNPSGGAYEQYF. The CDR3 DNA reads as TGTGCCAGCAACCCTAGCGGGGGGGCTTACGAGCAGTACTTC.

The chain couples TRBV19 to TRBJ1-6; no clear D gene. V gave up 9 bases and J gave up 3 bases, with 18 bases separating them. The CDR3 is made up of 16 amino acids. Germline V gene sequence: CDR1 LNHDA, CDR2 SQIVND (reference sequence). The CDR3 DNA is TGTGCCAGCACCGCGGGGTCTGGTTTCTATAATTCACCCCTCCACTTT. The encoded protein is CASTAGSGFYNSPLHF.

The chain carries TRBV3-1 (or the pseudogene TRBV3-2) and TRBJ2-1; TRBD1 aligns across 8 bases. Germline V CDR1 and CDR2: LGHDT, YNNKEL (reference sequence). V lost 8 bases to trimming and J lost 5 bases; unmatched junction nucleotides: 8. The CDR3 is 14 amino acids. CDR3 DNA sequence: TGTGCCAGCCAAAAGGGGACAGGAGACAATGAGCAGTTCTTC. Translated: CASQKGTGDNEQFF.

The V call is TRBV6-4, the J call TRBJ1-2, with TRBD1 as a possible D gene (5 bases). The CDR3 is 14 amino acids. Germline V gene lookup returns CDR1 MRHNA and CDR2 SNTAGT. V dropped 3 bases and J dropped 6 bases, with 14 bases sitting between them. The CDR3 nucleotides read TGTGCCAGCAGTGAGAATGGTTGGGGCCATGGCTACACCTTC. Translation gives CASSENGWGHGYTF.

This clone occurred a few times. The V gene is TRBV5-1, the J gene TRBJ2-5; perhaps TRBD2 as D (6 bases). V was pared by 4 bases and J by 3 bases, with 10 bases between. The CDR3 has 13 amino acids. The germline CDR1 and CDR2 sequences are SGHRS and YFSETQ. The CDR3 coding sequence is TGCGCCAGCAGCCGGAGGGGTGAAGAGACCCAGTACTTC. Amino acid sequence: CASSRRGEETQYF.

This clone was observed once. The identical CDR3 is also encoded by other nucleotide sequences in the sample. V gene TRBV5-1 combines with J gene TRBJ1-2; D might be TRBD1 (5 bases). The CDR3 runs 14 residues. Germline V gene lookup returns CDR1 SGHRS and CDR2 YFSETQ. Trimming cost V 4 bases and J 4 bases, with 14 bases left between them. The CDR3 DNA reads as TGCGCCAGCAGCCCCCCAGGGCAGGGCTATGGCTACACCTTC. As protein: CASSPPGQGYGYTF.

This clone has only a few counts. The rearrangement uses TRBV11-2 and TRBJ1-4, with 7 nucleotides matching TRBD1. The V segment lost 1 base and the J segment 4 bases; nucleotides outside the gene matches: 6. The CDR3 has 16 residues. CDR1 is SGHAT and CDR2 is FQNNGV in the germline V gene. CDR3 nucleotide sequence: TGTGCCAGCAGCTTAGTCGTAGGGGGCGGTAATGAAAAACTGTTTTTT. This sequence encodes CASSLVVGGGNEKLFF.

The rearrangement links TRBV12-5 to TRBJ2-2; possible D gene TRBD1, 5 bases. Germline lookup yields CDR1 LGHNT and CDR2 FRNRAP. This CDR3 region has 15 residues. V dropped 1 base and J dropped 3 bases, with 9 bases sitting between them. CDR3 coding DNA: TGTGCTAGTGGTTTGGAACCGACAGACACCGGGGAGCTGTTTTTT. Its protein product is CASGLEPTDTGELFF.

The gene calls are TRBV7-6 and TRBJ1-6; 11 bases are a match to TRBD1. This CDR3 region has 15 residues. CDR1 SGHVS and CDR2 FNYEAQ come from the germline V gene. V dropped 4 bases and J dropped 7; count of bases not matched to a gene: 3. Written as DNA, the CDR3 is TGTGCCAGCAGCTCGGGGACAGGGGGGAATTCACCCCTCCACTTT. As protein: CASSSGTGGNSPLHF.

The V and J genes are TRBV4-1 and TRBJ2-1; TRBD2 might be the D (7 bases). The V and J ends lost 1 base and 12 bases respectively, with 19 bases between them. This CDR3 is built from 15 residues. From germline, CDR1 is MGHRA and CDR2 YSYEKL. CDR3 sequence reads: CASSQAPGGGGRQFF. The CDR3 region has the DNA TGCGCCAGCAGCCAAGCCCCCGGGGGAGGGGGTCGGCAGTTCTTC.